Listed below are T cell receptor beta chains from one sample, sequenced in a study of T cells in Graves' hyperthyroidism and ophthalmopathy. One entry per CDR3 protein results from TCRdb running MiXCR on the multiplex PCR reads. Among hundreds of thousands of distinct CDR3 sequences listed, 14% were seen once. Input material: blood. The source is a young woman with Graves' hyperthyroidism that later progressed to Graves' ophthalmopathy. Both conserved end residues are part of each CDR3. The D gene is left open where the match is weak. Not all rows give a size; the values are once, few, many and, for expanded clones, a class.

v_call	d_call	clone_size	j_call	cdr3_nt	cdr3_aa
TRBV20-1	TRBD1	.	TRBJ2-7	TGCAGTGCTAGACCAAACTTCCGGGACAGACACTACGAGCAGTACTTC	CSARPNFRDRHYEQYF
TRBV19	.	.	TRBJ1-3	TGTGCCAGTACTCTATACTCGATGTCTGGAAACACCATATATTTT	CASTLYSMSGNTIYF
TRBV19	TRBD1	.	TRBJ2-1	TGTGCCAGTACCCCGGGACAGGGTTCCTACAATGAGCAGTTCTTC	CASTPGQGSYNEQFF
TRBV7-2	.	many	TRBJ1-6	TGTGCCAGCAGCTTAGACAGGGAGAGCTCCTATAATTCACCCCTCCACTTT	CASSLDRESSYNSPLHF
TRBV7-2	TRBD2	many	TRBJ2-7	TGTGCCAGCAGCTTAGAAGGACTAGGGATCTCTCGGCAGTACTTC	CASSLEGLGISRQYF
TRBV15	.	few	TRBJ1-5	TGTGCCACCAGCAGAGCTTCCCCCCGGGACTATCAGCCCCAGCATTTT	CATSRASPRDYQPQHF
TRBV6-6	.	few	TRBJ1-2	TGTGCCAGCAGTTACTGGGGCCGAGAAGGGGATGGCTACACCTTC	CASSYWGREGDGYTF
TRBV20-1	TRBD2	.	TRBJ2-3	TGCAGTGCAGTTAGCGGGCCCTCCACAGATACGCAGTATTTT	CSAVSGPSTDTQYF
TRBV12-3/TRBV12-4	.	few	TRBJ1-5	TGTGCCAGCAGCCTTCCAAGGCAGCCCCAGCATTTT	CASSLPRQPQHF
TRBV20-1	.	.	TRBJ2-4	TGCAGTGCTAGAGATCCCTTGGGGCGTCTAGCCAAAAACATTCAGTACTTC	CSARDPLGRLAKNIQYF
TRBV6-1	.	many	TRBJ1-1	TGTGCCAGCAGTTCAGGGGATAGCACTGAAGCTTTCTTT	CASSSGDSTEAFF
TRBV7-9	TRBD2	few	TRBJ2-7	TGTGCCAGCAGGGATAGCGGGAAAGGCAACGAGCAGTACTTC	CASRDSGKGNEQYF
TRBV4-3	.	.	TRBJ2-4	TGCGCCAGCAGCCAGGGGGACCGAAACATTCAGTACTTC	CASSQGDRNIQYF
TRBV2	.	many	TRBJ1-5	TGTGCCAGCAGTGGGGGGCCAAGCAATCAGCCCCAGCATTTT	CASSGGPSNQPQHF
TRBV15	.	many	TRBJ2-3	TGTGCCACCAGCACGGTCCCCACAGATACGCAGTATTTT	CATSTVPTDTQYF
TRBV6-4	.	few	TRBJ1-1	TGTGCCAGCAGTAAAAGAGCAGCAGCTTTCTTT	CASSKRAAAFF
TRBV12-3/TRBV12-4	TRBD1	many	TRBJ1-4	TGTGCCAGCAGCCCACCCGGGACAGGAGAAAAACTGTTTTTT	CASSPPGTGEKLFF
TRBV2	.	many	TRBJ2-1	TGTGCCAGCAGTGACTCTTGGACTGAGCAGTTCTTC	CASSDSWTEQFF
TRBV7-9	.	.	TRBJ2-1	TGTGCCAGCAGCTTAGAAAGTAGTGAGCAGTTCTTC	CASSLESSEQFF
TRBV12-5	.	.	TRBJ2-2	TGTGCTAGTGGTTTGGTAAACCCCTCCGGGGAGCTGTTTTTT	CASGLVNPSGELFF
TRBV29-1	.	.	TRBJ1-1	TGCAGCATTGAAGGACCCGGGGAGGGGACTGAAGCTTTCTTT	CSIEGPGEGTEAFF
TRBV6-1	.	many	TRBJ1-2	TGTGCCAGCCGCCTTGAGGGTGGCTACACCTTC	CASRLEGGYTF
TRBV24-1	.	.	TRBJ2-1	TGTGCCACCATTGGGTATAACAATGAGCAGTTCTTC	CATIGYNNEQFF
TRBV2	.	many	TRBJ2-5	TGTGCCAGCAGTCGGGTCCGGGGAGAGACCCAGTACTTC	CASSRVRGETQYF
TRBV6-2/TRBV6-3	TRBD2	many	TRBJ2-4	TGTGCCAGCAGTTACTCAGGACTAGCGGGAAAAGCCAAAAACATTCAGTACTTC	CASSYSGLAGKAKNIQYF
TRBV20-1	.	many	TRBJ2-7	TGCAGTGCTAGAAAGGCCCCCAACGAGCAGTACTTC	CSARKAPNEQYF
TRBV18	.	few	TRBJ2-5	TGTGCCAGCTCACCACGTACCGGGGAAAAGACCCAGTACTTC	CASSPRTGEKTQYF
TRBV19	TRBD1	.	TRBJ1-5	TGTGCCAGTAGTCCCAGGACAGGGTTGGGTCAGCCCCAGCATTTT	CASSPRTGLGQPQHF
TRBV12-3/TRBV12-4	TRBD2	few	TRBJ2-2	TGTGCCAGCAGTCAGATCGGGGGGGCAGGAGGCGTTTTT	CASSQIGGAGGVF
TRBV20-1	.	.	TRBJ2-7	TGCAGTGCGAGACCCGAACACGACTCCCACTCCTACGAGCAGTACTTC	CSARPEHDSHSYEQYF
TRBV12-3/TRBV12-4	TRBD2	many	TRBJ2-1	TGTGCCAGCAGTTTGGGAGCGGGGACCTACAATGAGCAGTTCTTC	CASSLGAGTYNEQFF
TRBV5-1	TRBD1	many	TRBJ2-5	TGCGCCAGCAGCTGGGGGACAGTACAAGAGACCCAGTACTTC	CASSWGTVQETQYF
TRBV12-3/TRBV12-4	.	many	TRBJ1-5	TGTGCCAGCAACCCGACAGGCCGGGAACCCCAGCATTTT	CASNPTGREPQHF
TRBV4-1	TRBD2	once	TRBJ2-2	TGCGCCAGCAGCCCAGCGGGAAGCGGTTCGAACACCGGGGAGCTGTTTTTT	CASSPAGSGSNTGELFF
TRBV6-1	.	.	TRBJ2-7	TGTGCCAGCACCTCCGGGGGCCCCTACGAGCAGTACTTC	CASTSGGPYEQYF
TRBV20-1	.	.	TRBJ2-1	TGCAGTGCTAGAGTGCAGGCCTACAATGAGCAGTTCTTC	CSARVQAYNEQFF
TRBV28	.	many	TRBJ2-7	TGTGCCAGCAGTTTACCCTCGCCTCGCGAGCAGTACTTC	CASSLPSPREQYF
TRBV30	.	few	TRBJ1-3	TGTGCCTGGAGTCTGGGACCGAGGAGGATACGAAACACCATATATTTT	CAWSLGPRRIRNTIYF
TRBV3-1	TRBD2	many	TRBJ2-1	TGTGCCAGCAGGACAACCGGTAGCGGGAGTAAGGTTGAGCAGTTCTTC	CASRTTGSGSKVEQFF
TRBV7-2	.	many	TRBJ1-2	TGTGCCAGCATCGAGGGGAATTATGGCTACACCTTC	CASIEGNYGYTF